This TCR beta chain was sequenced during a study of CD8+ T cells in alopecia areata. Study-level findings and limits: Scalp lesions, especially in alopecia totalis/universalis, had higher clonality than normal scalp. Expanded CD8+ clones among the top 100, as well as scalp clonality, were significantly decreased by tofacitinib.

The ends were cut back, 0 bases at V and 5 bases at J, with 4 bases in the middle. Germline CDR1 SGHRS, CDR2 YFSETQ. The CDR3 length is 12 residues. cDNA prepared by RNA extraction and subsequent reverse transcription served as the template for sequencing. Sequencing was performed with immunoSEQ multiplex PCR; in TCRdb, only in-frame clones are kept and a portion is missing. The sample carries a few hundred thousand clones, less than 45% recorded once. This clone was detected a few times. The antigen remains undetermined. The sample's treatment: oral pan-JAK inhibitor, 5-10 mg twice daily. From PBMCs, CD4+ and CD8+ T cells were sorted.

The sample in question was CD4+ T cells sorted from blood, obtained at approximately week 37, from a patient treated with tofacitinib. The V gene is TRBV5-1, the J gene TRBJ2-3; D not certain. The sequence was obtained from a human donor with alopecia areata. The CDR3: CASSLVEDTQYF. The CDR3, as DNA: TGCGCCAGCAGCTTGGTGGAAGATACGCAGTATTTT.